These 4 T cell receptor beta chains share one sample of origin, sequenced in a study of cytomegalovirus exposure and HLA in healthy donors. Primers: 60 Vbeta forward and 13 Jbeta reverse. TCRdb's copy holds only in-frame clones and misses some; the assay was immunoSEQ multiplex PCR. The sample yields roughly 100,000 clones, around 75% seen once. Sequenced: PBMCs. The receptor set was obtained from a man in his thirties or forties in good health and CMV-seronegative.

The J gene is TRBJ2-7, the V gene TRBV5-6; possible D gene TRBD1, 5 bases. Germline CDR1 SGHDT, CDR2 YYEEEE. The CDR3 totals 12 residues. With 4 bases removed from V and 4 bases from J, the gap between germline ends came to 9 bases. CDR3 sequence (DNA): TGTGCCAGCAGCCCTTCAGGGTACGAGCAGTACTTC. Its translation: CASSPSGYEQYF.

This rearrangement joins TRBV2 to TRBJ2-6; 11 nucleotides match TRBD1. The CDR3 is 16 residues long. Germline trimming cut 8 bases from V and 0 bases from J; bases unmatched to any gene: 3. Germline V gives CDR1 SNHLY, CDR2 FYNNEI. The CDR3 is CASLGTGGSGANVLTF. The CDR3 DNA sequence: TGTGCCAGCTTAGGGACAGGGGGCTCTGGGGCCAACGTCCTGACTTTC.

J is TRBJ2-2 and V is TRBV30; 9 bases are shared with TRBD2. V lost 5 bases to trimming and J lost 0 bases; unmatched junction nucleotides: 7. Germline-derived CDR1 and CDR2 are GTSNPN and SVGIG (reference sequence). This CDR3 is 16 amino acids long. CDR3 sequence (DNA): TGTGCCTGGGTCCCTGGACTAGCGTCGAACACCGGGGAGCTGTTTTTT. It specifies CAWVPGLASNTGELFF.

The V and J genes are TRBV7-6 and TRBJ2-7; 8 bases are shared with TRBD2. The junction had 7 bases not matched to a gene; V was cut back by 5 bases and J by 4 bases. Per germline, CDR1 SGHVS and CDR2 FNYEAQ. The CDR3 runs 14 residues. The CDR3 is CASSASGSGYEQYF. CDR3 sequence (DNA): TGTGCCAGCAGCGCGAGCGGGAGTGGGTACGAGCAGTACTTC.